The rows below give T cell receptor beta chains drawn from one sample of a study of OX40 agonist ivuxolimab in advanced cancers. TCRdb's copy holds only in-frame clones and misses some; the assay was immunoSEQ multiplex PCR. The table has tens of thousands of clones, roughly 85% seen once. The specimen comprised CD4+ or CD8+ T cells sorted from blood, sampled in a trial of the OX40 agonist ivuxolimab. These TCRs come from an adult with an advanced solid tumor such as melanoma, head and neck, liver or kidney cancer. Each CDR3 is given with its conserved first and last residue. A D gene is named only where the DNA matches it firmly. The size field is filled for only some rows; it gives once, few, many or a size class.

cdr3_nt cdr3_aa d_call v_call clone_size j_call
TGTGCCATCAGTGAGTCTTATGGACAAGGGGAGCAGTTCTTC CAISESYGQGEQFF - TRBV10-3 - TRBJ2-1
TGTGCCAGCAGCATAGGACTAGCGGATACGCAGTATTTT CASSIGLADTQYF TRBD2 TRBV7-9 once TRBJ2-3
TGTGCCAGCAGCTTAGCGGGAGCTACAGATACGCAGTATTTT CASSLAGATDTQYF - TRBV7-2 - TRBJ2-3
TGTGCCAGCAGCGTAGCGGGGAACACTGAAGCTTTCTTT CASSVAGNTEAFF - TRBV9 - TRBJ1-1
TGTGCCAGCAGCCAACTGGGCTATGGCTACACCTTC CASSQLGYGYTF - TRBV7-2 - TRBJ1-2
TGTGCCACCGGACAGGGGGACGAATACGAGCAGTACTTC CATGQGDEYEQYF TRBD1 TRBV7-2 once TRBJ2-7
TGTGCCAGCAGCTTGTTAGGCGCTGGGGCCAACGTCCTGACTTTC CASSLLGAGANVLTF - TRBV5-6 - TRBJ2-6
TGCAGTGCTAGTTTACGGGATGAAGCTTTCTTT CSASLRDEAFF - TRBV20-1 - TRBJ1-1
TGTGCCTGGAGTGGGTCGTTAACAGCAACTAATGAAAAACTGTTTTTT CAWSGSLTATNEKLFF - TRBV30 - TRBJ1-4
TGTGCCAGCAGCTCCAGGACTAGCGGGAGCTTGGAGACCCAGTACTTC CASSSRTSGSLETQYF TRBD2 TRBV7-2 - TRBJ2-5
TGTGCCAGCAGTGAAATGTCTTTGGAGACCCAGTACTTC CASSEMSLETQYF - TRBV6-1 - TRBJ2-5
TGTGCCAGCCGGGACCCGAGCACAGATACGCAGTATTTT CASRDPSTDTQYF - TRBV19 - TRBJ2-3
TGTGCCAGCAGCCGGGACAGGGGATCAGATACGCAGTATTTT CASSRDRGSDTQYF TRBD1 TRBV5-5 - TRBJ2-3
TGCAGCGTCATCAGGGGACTAGCGCCTCTTTACGAGCAGTACTTC CSVIRGLAPLYEQYF TRBD2 TRBV29-1 - TRBJ2-7
TGTGCCAGCACCTACCAGGAACAAGAGACCCAGTACTTC CASTYQEQETQYF - TRBV2 - TRBJ2-5
TGCAGCGTTGACCCTAGCGGGAGGGGTACAGATACGCAGTATTTT CSVDPSGRGTDTQYF TRBD2 TRBV29-1 - TRBJ2-3
TGTGCCAGCAGCTTAGGGGCGGGACCCAGAATGGCTGAAGCTTTCTTT CASSLGAGPRMAEAFF - TRBV7-9 - TRBJ1-1
TGTGCCAGCAGCTCCCGGGGGGGTTACGAGCAGTACTTC CASSSRGGYEQYF TRBD2 TRBV7-2 - TRBJ2-7
TGTGCCAGCAGCGGCCGGGGACTAGCGGGGAGGGTTGATACGCAGTATTTT CASSGRGLAGRVDTQYF TRBD2 TRBV7-2 - TRBJ2-3
TGCGCCAGCAGCTTGGGGGCCGCCTCCTACGAGCAGTACTTC CASSLGAASYEQYF - TRBV5-1 - TRBJ2-7
TGTGCCAGTAGTGCACCAGGGGGCGGGAACACTGAAGCTTTCTTT CASSAPGGGNTEAFF TRBD1 TRBV19 - TRBJ1-1
TGTGCCAGCAGTTACGGTTATACAGATTACAATGAGCAGTTCTTC CASSYGYTDYNEQFF - TRBV6-6 once TRBJ2-1
TGTGCCAGTAGCCAACAGGGGACCGGCGGGGAGCTGTTTTTT CASSQQGTGGELFF TRBD1 TRBV19 few TRBJ2-2
TGTGCCAGCAGTGGACAGGGGGCCCGTGTCCAGCATTTT CASSGQGARVQHF TRBD1 TRBV6-1 - TRBJ1-5
TGTGCCAGCAGCTTAGCGAGGCTAAGCTCCTACAATGAGCAGTTCTTC CASSLARLSSYNEQFF - TRBV7-8 - TRBJ2-1
TGTGCCAGCAGTTACTCGCCAGGGGCGAACACTGAAGCTTTCTTT CASSYSPGANTEAFF - TRBV6-5 - TRBJ1-1
TGTGCCAGCAGCCAAGGTTACGGGGTTGGAAACATTCAGTACTTC CASSQGYGVGNIQYF - TRBV14 - TRBJ2-4
TGTGCCAGCAGTAACAGGGGGTACGAGCAGTACTTC CASSNRGYEQYF TRBD1 TRBV2 - TRBJ2-7
TGTGCCAGCAGGCTCCACGGTGAAAAACTGTTTTTT CASRLHGEKLFF - TRBV6-6 - TRBJ1-4
TGTGCCAGCAGCTTACAAAGTCGGGCCAACGTCCTGACTTTC CASSLQSRANVLTF - TRBV4-2 - TRBJ2-6
TGTGCCTGGAGTAGGGACACTGGAAACACCATATATTTT CAWSRDTGNTIYF - TRBV30 medium-sized TRBJ1-3
TGTGCCAGCAGCTTGCCCACGGGACAGGCCTACAATGAGCAGTTCTTC CASSLPTGQAYNEQFF TRBD1 TRBV7-2 - TRBJ2-1
TGTGCCAGCAGTTGGGACAATAATTCACCCCTCCACTTT CASSWDNNSPLHF - TRBV7-2 - TRBJ1-6
TGTGCCAGCCGGGACAGGCCGAACACTGAAGCTTTCTTT CASRDRPNTEAFF TRBD1 TRBV19 - TRBJ1-1
TGCGCCAGCAGGGCCGAGATAGGGGGCCACGAAAAACTGTTTTTT CASRAEIGGHEKLFF TRBD1 TRBV5-1 few TRBJ1-4
TGTGCCAGCAGCTCGCGGACAGGGGGAAGAACCGGGGAGCTGTTTTTT CASSSRTGGRTGELFF TRBD1 TRBV7-9 - TRBJ2-2
TGTGCCAGCAGCTTAAGCACAGGGACTAATTCACCCCTCCACTTT CASSLSTGTNSPLHF - TRBV7-9 once TRBJ1-6
TGTGCCTGGAGCGTACAGGGGGACAGGGGGCAAGGGAATCAGCCCCAGCATTTT CAWSVQGDRGQGNQPQHF TRBD1 TRBV30 - TRBJ1-5
TGTGCCAGTAGGGGGACTAGCGCCTTCACGCAGTATTTT CASRGTSAFTQYF TRBD2 TRBV28 - TRBJ2-3
TGTGCCAGCCTTAAAACCGGGACAGGAAAGGGCAATGAGCAGTTCTTC CASLKTGTGKGNEQFF TRBD1 TRBV2 - TRBJ2-1
TGTGCCAGCAGCTTACAGCAGCTGAACACTGAAGCTTTCTTT CASSLQQLNTEAFF - TRBV5-4 - TRBJ1-1
TGTGCCAGCAGTGGACGACAGGGGACGAACTATGGCTACACCTTC CASSGRQGTNYGYTF TRBD1 TRBV27 - TRBJ1-2
TGTGCCAGCAGGGGGACAGGGCCCCTTGAAAAACTGTTTTTT CASRGTGPLEKLFF TRBD1 TRBV6-1 - TRBJ1-4
TGTGCCAGCAGCCGAGGTTACATGAAGGGGACTGAAGCTTTCTTT CASSRGYMKGTEAFF - TRBV14 once TRBJ1-1
TGTGCCAGCACTCGGGGATGGAACAATGAGCAGTTCTTC CASTRGWNNEQFF - TRBV7-2 - TRBJ2-1
TGTGCCTGGAGTTGGAGGATGGGGTACACTGAAGCTTTCTTT CAWSWRMGYTEAFF - TRBV30 few TRBJ1-1
TGTGCCAGCAGCCCCTCGACGGCGATCCAAGAGACCCAGTACTTC CASSPSTAIQETQYF - TRBV7-7 - TRBJ2-5
TGCAGCGTTGTAGGGCAGGGGGCCAATACGCAGTATTTT CSVVGQGANTQYF TRBD1 TRBV29-1 - TRBJ2-3
TGTGCCAGCAGCGGACAGGGGCATGAGCAGTTCTTC CASSGQGHEQFF TRBD1 TRBV9 - TRBJ2-1
TGCGCCAGCAGCCATCCCGGGACTAGCGGACGGAATGAGCAGTTCTTC CASSHPGTSGRNEQFF TRBD2 TRBV4-3 - TRBJ2-1
TGTGCCAGCAGTACCAACCTGGGCTATGGCTACACCTTC CASSTNLGYGYTF - TRBV25-1 - TRBJ1-2
TGTGCCAGCAGGGAAGACAGGTCCTACGAGCAGTACTTC CASREDRSYEQYF - TRBV6-1 - TRBJ2-7
TGTGCCAGTAGTATGGGCGGGGACGGAGATACGCAGTATTTT CASSMGGDGDTQYF - TRBV19 - TRBJ2-3
TGTGCCAGCAGTTCCGGGACTGCCGGCGAAAAACTGTTTTTT CASSSGTAGEKLFF - TRBV5-5 - TRBJ1-4
TGCGCCAGCAGCTTGGCCCCCCAGCGGGGGGCCGGGAATGAGCAGTTCTTC CASSLAPQRGAGNEQFF TRBD2 TRBV5-1 - TRBJ2-1
TGTGCCAGCAGCTTAGTGACAGGCTCCTACAATGAGCAGTTCTTC CASSLVTGSYNEQFF - TRBV7-2 - TRBJ2-1
TGTGCCAGCAGCTTAGCGCTTGTACTAGCGGGGAGTCGACAAGAGACCCAGTACTTC CASSLALVLAGSRQETQYF TRBD2 TRBV7-2 once TRBJ2-5